Each of the 8 T cell receptor beta chains below was sequenced from the same sample in a study of blood T cell repertoires in COVID-19. Profiled with immunoSEQ multiplex PCR; TCRdb holds only in-frame clones, not every one. Among 210,000 or so clones, approximately 85% were seen once, and the ten largest hold around 5.5%. Sequences were obtained from peripheral blood. The receptors here all came from a woman between 65 and 79 years old with active or convalescent COVID-19.

This rearrangement joins TRBV5-1 to TRBJ1-1, with D possibly being TRBD1 (6 bases). Germline loops: CDR1 SGHRS, CDR2 YFSETQ. Trimming took 5 bases from V and 4 from J, leaving 15 bases between them. The CDR3 has 14 residues. CDR3 sequence reads: CASRYRDTTTEAFF. The CDR3 DNA sequence: TGCGCCAGCAGATACCGGGACACAACCACTGAAGCTTTCTTT.

The CDR3: CASSPRASGVTDTQYF. The CDR3 region has the DNA TGTGCCAGCTCACCAAGGGCTAGCGGCGTAACAGATACGCAGTATTTT. V is TRBV18 and J is TRBJ2-3, with 7 bases aligning to TRBD2. The CDR3 totals 16 residues. With 2 bases clipped from V and 3 bases from J, the junction kept 8 bases outside the gene matches. The germline V gene encodes CDR1 KGHSH and CDR2 LQKENI. Supplemented by reference TRBV18 and TRBJ2-3, the full variable domain reads NAGVMQNPRHLVRRRGQEARLRCSPMKGHSHVYWYRQLPEEGLKFMVYLQKENIIDESGMPKERFSAEFPKEGPSILRIQQVVRGDSAAYFCASSPRASGVTDTQYFGPGTRLTVL.

This clone was recorded many times. The gene calls are TRBV4-1 and TRBJ2-1; TRBD1 matches at 7 bases. The CDR3 is 16 amino acids. The V gene's germline CDR1 is MGHRA and CDR2 YSYEKL. Unmatched junction bases numbered 9, after V lost 3 bases and J lost 4 bases. CDR3 sequence reads: CASSQDTGTAYNEQFF. In DNA form, the CDR3 reads TGCGCCAGCAGCCAGGACACCGGGACAGCTTACAATGAGCAGTTCTTC.

The gene calls are TRBV29-1 and TRBJ2-7; 11 nucleotides agree with TRBD2. Germline values: CDR1 SQVTM, CDR2 ANQGSEA. This CDR3 region has 14 residues. V lost 7 bases, J lost 2 bases, and 7 bases stayed unmatched. The CDR3 is CSGTGLAEPYEQYF. CDR3 DNA sequence: TGCAGCGGAACGGGACTAGCGGAGCCCTACGAGCAGTACTTC.

The chain uses TRBV6-6 and TRBJ2-2, with D perhaps TRBD1 (5 bases). The V and J ends lost 0 bases and 1 base respectively, with 9 bases between them. This CDR3 has 16 residues. CDR1 is MNHNY, CDR2 SVGAGI, per germline (reference sequence). CDR3 amino acids: CASSYSGAGNTGELFF. In DNA form, the CDR3 reads TGTGCCAGCAGTTACTCAGGGGCTGGGAACACCGGGGAGCTGTTTTTT.

The chain is built from TRBV28 and TRBJ2-1; maybe TRBD2 (5 bases). V was cut by 5 bases and J by 7 bases, with 21 bases left in between. Germline V CDR1 and CDR2: MDHEN, SYDVKM. The CDR3 spans 16 residues. DNA for the CDR3: TGTGCCAGCAGTCATCGCGACTGGGGAGTAGTAAATGAGCAGTTCTTC. Translation gives CASSHRDWGVVNEQFF. Together with reference TRBV28 and TRBJ2-1, the CDR3 gives the full variable domain: DVKVTQSSRYLVKRTGEKVFLECVQDMDHENMFWYRQDPGLGLRLIYFSYDVKMKEKGDIPEGYSVSREKKERFSLILESASTNQTSMYLCASSHRDWGVVNEQFFGPGTRLTVL.

The V gene is TRBV28, the J gene TRBJ1-2, with 8 bases fitting TRBD1. Germline V gives CDR1 MDHEN, CDR2 SYDVKM. V dropped 5 bases and J dropped 7; count of bases not matched to a gene: 12. This CDR3 region has 15 residues. DNA for the CDR3: TGTGCCAGCAGTCCAGGGGGCGCCGGCCTTCGTGGCTACACCTTC. This codes for CASSPGGAGLRGYTF.

This chain uses TRBV18 with TRBJ1-1; 8 bases are shared with TRBD1. The CDR3 length is 14 residues. The trim removed 2 bases at V and 5 bases at J, leaving 4 bases unmatched. The germline gives CDR1 KGHSH, CDR2 LQKENI. The CDR3, as DNA: TGTGCCAGCTCACCAACAGGGGGTAATACTGAAGCTTTCTTT. It encodes CASSPTGGNTEAFF.